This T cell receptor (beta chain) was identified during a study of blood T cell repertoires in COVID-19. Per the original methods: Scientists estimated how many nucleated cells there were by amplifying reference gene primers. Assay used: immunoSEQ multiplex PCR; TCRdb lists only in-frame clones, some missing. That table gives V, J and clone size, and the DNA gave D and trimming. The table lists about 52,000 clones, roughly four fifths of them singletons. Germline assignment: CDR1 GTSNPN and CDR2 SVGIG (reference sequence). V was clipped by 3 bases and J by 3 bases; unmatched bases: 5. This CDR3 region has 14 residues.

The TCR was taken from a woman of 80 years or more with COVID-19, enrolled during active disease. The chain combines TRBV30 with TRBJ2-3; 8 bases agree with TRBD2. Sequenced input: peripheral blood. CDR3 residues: CAWRGLASTDTQYF. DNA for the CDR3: TGTGCCTGGAGAGGACTAGCTTCGACAGATACGCAGTATTTT.